This entry lists 22 T cell receptor beta chains sequenced from one sample in a study of blood T cell repertoires in COVID-19. Profiled with immunoSEQ multiplex PCR; TCRdb holds only in-frame clones, not every one. The table includes a few hundred thousand clones, roughly 84% detected once. The sequencing input was peripheral blood. The origin of the receptors is a man in his fifties or sixties with active or convalescent COVID-19.

The rearrangement joins TRBV28 to TRBJ1-2; D remains unclear. In germline, CDR1 is MDHEN, CDR2 SYDVKM. The V end lost 6 bases, the J end lost 3 bases, and 14 bases lay between the germline ends. The CDR3 covers 14 residues. CDR3 sequence (DNA): TGTGCCAGCAGGCGGATGGGTGGTTACTATGGCTACACCTTC. Protein sequence: CASRRMGGYYGYTF.

The chain recombines TRBV2 with TRBJ1-3; 9 bases are a match to TRBD1. The CDR3 consists of 14 residues. Germline V lookup: CDR1 SNHLY, CDR2 FYNNEI. Unmatched junction bases numbered 7, after V lost 10 bases and J lost 3 bases. The DNA for the CDR3 is TGTGCCACCTCGACAGGGGGAAGTGGAAACACCATATATTTT. It yields the protein CATSTGGSGNTIYF.

The chain has TRBV6-5 and TRBJ1-2, with unresolved D. From germline, CDR1 is MNHEY and CDR2 SVGAGI. The CDR3 is 13 amino acids. V lost 4 bases to trimming and J lost 2 bases, with 8 bases between them. CDR3 nucleotide sequence: TGTGCCAGCAGTTCGACACTCAACTATGGCTACACCTTC. It encodes CASSSTLNYGYTF.

The CDR3 sequence: CASSLAATFPTGNTIYF. In nucleotides, the CDR3 is TGCGCCAGCAGCTTGGCCGCGACATTCCCAACCGGAAACACCATATATTTT. The chain combines TRBV5-1 with TRBJ1-3; D is undetermined. Trimming took off 0 bases at V and 4 bases at J, with 17 bases between the two ends. The V gene's germline CDR1 is SGHRS and CDR2 YFSETQ. This CDR3 is built from 17 residues.

The DNA for the CDR3 is TGTGCCAGCAGCCCGGACGGGACAAACAATTCACCCCTCCACTTT. Protein product: CASSPDGTNNSPLHF. The J gene is TRBJ1-6, the V gene TRBV7-2; the D gene is possibly TRBD1 (6 bases). Trimming removed 5 bases at V and 7 bases at J, with 15 bases between. The CDR3 totals 15 residues. CDR1 SGHTA and CDR2 FQGNSA come from the germline V gene.

The rearrangement joins TRBV5-4 to TRBJ2-5; 7 bases align to TRBD2. This CDR3 region has 16 residues. Germline V gene lookup returns CDR1 SGHNT and CDR2 YYREEE (reference sequence). Losses at the gene ends were 0 bases for V and 4 bases for J; bases not matched to a gene: 9. In DNA, the CDR3 is TGTGCCAGCAGCTTGGCCGCGGGGGACCTCGGAGAGACCCAGTACTTC. Protein product: CASSLAAGDLGETQYF.

The chain uses TRBV5-1 and TRBJ1-2, with D hard to call. Germline V gene lookup returns CDR1 SGHRS and CDR2 YFSETQ. CDR3 size: 13 residues. With 5 bases removed from V and 4 bases from J, the gap between germline ends came to 12 bases. The CDR3 nucleotides are TGCGCCAGCAGAAAAGAAGAGTCCTATGGCTACACCTTC. Translation gives CASRKEESYGYTF.

The CDR3 is CASSRREYNEQFF. The CDR3 nucleotides are TGTGCCAGCAGCCGCCGGGAATACAATGAGCAGTTCTTC. The chain recombines TRBV14 with TRBJ2-1; D might be TRBD2 (5 bases). The V and J ends lost 4 bases and 4 bases respectively, with 8 bases between them. Germline-derived CDR1 and CDR2 are SGHDN and FVKESK. The CDR3 loop spans 13 amino acids.

The chain combines TRBV6-5 with TRBJ1-1, with D possibly TRBD1 on 5 matching bases. V was trimmed by 0 bases and J by 4 bases, leaving 15 bases between them. CDR3 length: 16 residues. Germline assignment: CDR1 MNHEY and CDR2 SVGAGI. DNA of the CDR3: TGTGCCAGCAGTTACTCGGGGGGGTCTTCCGGCACTGAAGCTTTCTTT. Its translation: CASSYSGGSSGTEAFF.

This clone was detected only once. This rearrangement joins TRBV3-1 (or the pseudogene TRBV3-2) to TRBJ2-5, with 11 positions matching TRBD1. The germline V gene has CDR1 LGHDT and CDR2 YNNKEL (reference sequence). This CDR3 region has 15 residues. Unmatched junction bases numbered 7, after V lost 5 bases and J lost 5 bases. CDR3 bases: TGTGCCAGCAGCTTCGGACAGGGGGCCGGGGAGACCCAGTACTTC. Translating it yields CASSFGQGAGETQYF.

This clone has a handful of counts. The V and J genes are TRBV3-1 (or the pseudogene TRBV3-2) and TRBJ1-2; TRBD1 matches 7 bases. The germline V gene encodes CDR1 LGHDT and CDR2 YNNKEL (reference sequence). With 4 bases clipped from V and 6 bases from J, the junction kept 11 bases outside the gene matches. The CDR3 sequence is 15 residues long. The CDR3 sequence: CASSPDSTGYNGYTF. CDR3 DNA: TGTGCCAGCAGCCCAGATTCGACAGGGTATAATGGCTACACCTTC.

This clone is a singleton in its sample. J is TRBJ2-7 and V is TRBV27, with D uncertain. Trimming left V 6 bases short and J 3 bases short, with 15 bases between. The CDR3 extends over 14 amino acids. Germline V gene sequence: CDR1 MNHEY, CDR2 SMNVEV (reference sequence). The DNA for the CDR3 is TGTGCCAGCAGCCCTCGTTCAGCGAACTACGAGCAGTACTTC. This encodes CASSPRSANYEQYF.

The chain employs TRBV7-9 and TRBJ1-4, with D maybe TRBD1 (5 bases). V was clipped by 1 base and J by 10 bases, with 10 bases between them. This CDR3 has 13 residues. Germline CDR1 reads SEHNR; CDR2 reads FQNEAQ (reference sequence). CDR3 residues: CASSLEVGGKLFF. The CDR3 coding sequence is TGTGCCAGCAGCTTAGAAGTCGGGGGAAAACTGTTTTTT.

The CDR3 nucleotides read TGTGCCACCCGACCGGGACTAGCGGGGGGGCGCGAGCAGTACGTC. This encodes CATRPGLAGGREQYV. V is TRBV10-3 and J is TRBJ2-7; 16 bases are shared with TRBD2. Germline V gives CDR1 ENHRY, CDR2 SYGVKD. V dropped 10 bases and J dropped 6; count of bases not matched to a gene: 9. This CDR3 comprises 15 residues.

The CDR3 nucleotides read TGTGCCAGTAGTATAGGCAGAAATCAGCCCCAGCATTTT. Protein: CASSIGRNQPQHF. The chain is built from TRBV19 and TRBJ1-5; D remains unclear. The ends were cut back, 1 base at V and 4 bases at J, with 5 bases in the middle. The CDR3 has 13 amino acids. Germline V CDR1 and CDR2: LNHDA, SQIVND (reference sequence).

V and J are TRBV27 and TRBJ2-1; D may be TRBD2 (5 bases). CDR3 size: 14 residues. Germline V gene lookup returns CDR1 MNHEY and CDR2 SMNVEV (reference sequence). V was trimmed by 5 bases and J by 8 bases, leaving 16 bases between them. The CDR3 region has the DNA TGTGCCAGCAGTCCAGGACTCGGTTGGTATGAGCAGTTCTTC. Amino acids: CASSPGLGWYEQFF.

The chain couples TRBV6-2 or TRBV6-3 to TRBJ2-2; 12 bases are shared with TRBD1. The junction had 4 bases not matched to a gene; V was cut back by 5 bases and J by 3 bases. This CDR3 has 16 amino acids. In germline, CDR1 is MNHEY, CDR2 SVGEGT. CDR3 amino acids: CASSLRDRGHTGELFF. The CDR3 nucleotides read TGTGCCAGCAGTCTCCGGGACAGGGGGCACACCGGGGAGCTGTTTTTT.

This clone is medium-sized (0.01 to 0.1%) within its sample. V and J are TRBV5-1 and TRBJ2-7; D is perhaps TRBD1 (6 bases). The V end was cut by 0 bases, the J end by 5 bases, with 9 bases between. The CDR3 has 13 residues. Germline values: CDR1 SGHRS, CDR2 YFSETQ. CDR3 in amino acids: CASSLGRGHEQYV. CDR3 DNA sequence: TGCGCCAGCAGCTTGGGCAGGGGACACGAGCAGTACGTC.

The chain is built from TRBV6-2 or TRBV6-3 and TRBJ1-5, with 7 bases lining up with TRBD1. The length of the CDR3 is 18 residues. CDR1 and CDR2 (germline): MNHEY, SVGEGT. J lost 6 bases, V lost 2 bases, and 16 bases had no gene match. The CDR3: CASSYVQSLGQTTQPQHF. The CDR3 nucleotides read TGTGCCAGCAGTTACGTTCAGTCGTTGGGACAGACGACTCAGCCCCAGCATTTT.

The chain combines TRBV29-1 with TRBJ2-3; no reliable D call. The CDR3 is made up of 12 amino acids. Deletions cut 6 bases from V and 0 bases from J, with 7 bases between. Germline V gene sequence: CDR1 SQVTM, CDR2 ANQGSEA. The CDR3 here is CSVAVSTDTQYF. DNA for the CDR3: TGCAGCGTGGCGGTTAGCACAGATACGCAGTATTTT.

This clone came up a few times. The chain links TRBV11-2 to TRBJ1-5, with TRBD1 matching over 12 bases. V trimming: 5 bases; J trimming: 6 bases; junction bases outside the gene matches: 5. Germline V gives CDR1 SGHAT, CDR2 FQNNGV. The CDR3 sequence is 15 residues long. The CDR3 region has the DNA TGTGCCAGCAGCCCGGGACAGGGGGCATCTCAGCCCCAGCATTTT. This codes for CASSPGQGASQPQHF.

This rearrangement joins TRBV5-5 to TRBJ1-6; D call uncertain. CDR3 size: 12 residues. The V gene lost 0 bases and the J gene lost 10 bases, with 5 bases spanning the gap. Germline V gene data show CDR1 as SGHKS and CDR2 as YYEKEE (reference sequence). As DNA, the CDR3 is TGTGCCAGCAGCTTGGTGAGCTCACCCCTCCACTTT. It translates to CASSLVSSPLHF.